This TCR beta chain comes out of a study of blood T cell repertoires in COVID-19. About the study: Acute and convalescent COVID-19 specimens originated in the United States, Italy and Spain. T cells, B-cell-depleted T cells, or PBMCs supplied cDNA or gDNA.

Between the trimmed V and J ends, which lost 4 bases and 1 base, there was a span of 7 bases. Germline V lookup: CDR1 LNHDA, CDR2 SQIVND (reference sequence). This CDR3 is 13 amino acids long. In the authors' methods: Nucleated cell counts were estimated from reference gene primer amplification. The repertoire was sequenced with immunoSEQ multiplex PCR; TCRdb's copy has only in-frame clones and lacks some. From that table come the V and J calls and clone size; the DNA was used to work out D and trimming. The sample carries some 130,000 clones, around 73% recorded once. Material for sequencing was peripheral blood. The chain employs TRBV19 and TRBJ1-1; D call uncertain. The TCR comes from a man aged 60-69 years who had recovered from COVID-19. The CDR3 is CASSTGKNTEAFF. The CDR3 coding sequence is TGTGCCAGTAGTACGGGGAAGAACACTGAAGCTTTCTTT.